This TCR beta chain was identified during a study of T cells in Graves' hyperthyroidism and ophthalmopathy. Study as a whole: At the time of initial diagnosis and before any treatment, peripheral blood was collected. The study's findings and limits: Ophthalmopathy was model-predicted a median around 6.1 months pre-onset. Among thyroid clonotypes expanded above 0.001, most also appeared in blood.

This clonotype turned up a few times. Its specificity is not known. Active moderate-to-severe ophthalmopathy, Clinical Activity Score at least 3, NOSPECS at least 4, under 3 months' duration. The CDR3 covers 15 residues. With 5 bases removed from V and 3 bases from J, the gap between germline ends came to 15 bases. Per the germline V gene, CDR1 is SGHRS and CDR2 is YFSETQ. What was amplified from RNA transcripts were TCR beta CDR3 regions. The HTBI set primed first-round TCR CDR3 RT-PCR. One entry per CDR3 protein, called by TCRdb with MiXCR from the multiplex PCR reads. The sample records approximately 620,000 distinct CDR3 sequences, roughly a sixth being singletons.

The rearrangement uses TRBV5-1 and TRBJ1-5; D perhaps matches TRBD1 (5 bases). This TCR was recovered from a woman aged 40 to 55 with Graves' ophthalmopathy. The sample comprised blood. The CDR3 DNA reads TGCGCCAGCAGTAGGGACGCTGGGGACAATCAGCCCCAGCATTTT. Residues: CASSRDAGDNQPQHF.